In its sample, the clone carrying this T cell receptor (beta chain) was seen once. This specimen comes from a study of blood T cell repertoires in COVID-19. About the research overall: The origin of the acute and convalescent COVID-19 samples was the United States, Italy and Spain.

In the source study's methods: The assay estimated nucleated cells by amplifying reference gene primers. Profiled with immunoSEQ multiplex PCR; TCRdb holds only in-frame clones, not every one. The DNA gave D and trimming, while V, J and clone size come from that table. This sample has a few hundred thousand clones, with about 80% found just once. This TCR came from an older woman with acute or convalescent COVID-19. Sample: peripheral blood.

CDR3 region: CASSQESNLNLYGYTF. In nucleotides, the CDR3 is TGCGCCAGCAGCCAAGAGTCAAACTTAAACCTCTATGGCTACACCTTC. This chain connects TRBV4-3 to TRBJ1-2; D is unresolved. CDR1 is LGHNA and CDR2 is YSLEER in the germline V gene. V dropped 0 bases and J dropped 4 bases, with 15 bases sitting between them. CDR3 size: 16 residues.